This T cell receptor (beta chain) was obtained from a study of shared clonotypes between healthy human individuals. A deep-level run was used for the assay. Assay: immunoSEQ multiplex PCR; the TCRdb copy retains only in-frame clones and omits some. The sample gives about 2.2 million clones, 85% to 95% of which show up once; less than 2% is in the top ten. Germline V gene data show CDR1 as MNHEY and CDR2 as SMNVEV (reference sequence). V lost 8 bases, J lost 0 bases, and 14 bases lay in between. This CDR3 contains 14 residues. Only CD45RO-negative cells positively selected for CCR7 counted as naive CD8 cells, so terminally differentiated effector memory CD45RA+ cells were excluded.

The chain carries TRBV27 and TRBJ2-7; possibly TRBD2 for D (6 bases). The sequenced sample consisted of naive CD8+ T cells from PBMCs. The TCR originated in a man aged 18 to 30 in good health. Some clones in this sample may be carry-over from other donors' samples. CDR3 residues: CASHSGLSSYEQYF. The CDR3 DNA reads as TGTGCCAGCCATAGCGGCCTTAGCTCCTACGAGCAGTACTTC.